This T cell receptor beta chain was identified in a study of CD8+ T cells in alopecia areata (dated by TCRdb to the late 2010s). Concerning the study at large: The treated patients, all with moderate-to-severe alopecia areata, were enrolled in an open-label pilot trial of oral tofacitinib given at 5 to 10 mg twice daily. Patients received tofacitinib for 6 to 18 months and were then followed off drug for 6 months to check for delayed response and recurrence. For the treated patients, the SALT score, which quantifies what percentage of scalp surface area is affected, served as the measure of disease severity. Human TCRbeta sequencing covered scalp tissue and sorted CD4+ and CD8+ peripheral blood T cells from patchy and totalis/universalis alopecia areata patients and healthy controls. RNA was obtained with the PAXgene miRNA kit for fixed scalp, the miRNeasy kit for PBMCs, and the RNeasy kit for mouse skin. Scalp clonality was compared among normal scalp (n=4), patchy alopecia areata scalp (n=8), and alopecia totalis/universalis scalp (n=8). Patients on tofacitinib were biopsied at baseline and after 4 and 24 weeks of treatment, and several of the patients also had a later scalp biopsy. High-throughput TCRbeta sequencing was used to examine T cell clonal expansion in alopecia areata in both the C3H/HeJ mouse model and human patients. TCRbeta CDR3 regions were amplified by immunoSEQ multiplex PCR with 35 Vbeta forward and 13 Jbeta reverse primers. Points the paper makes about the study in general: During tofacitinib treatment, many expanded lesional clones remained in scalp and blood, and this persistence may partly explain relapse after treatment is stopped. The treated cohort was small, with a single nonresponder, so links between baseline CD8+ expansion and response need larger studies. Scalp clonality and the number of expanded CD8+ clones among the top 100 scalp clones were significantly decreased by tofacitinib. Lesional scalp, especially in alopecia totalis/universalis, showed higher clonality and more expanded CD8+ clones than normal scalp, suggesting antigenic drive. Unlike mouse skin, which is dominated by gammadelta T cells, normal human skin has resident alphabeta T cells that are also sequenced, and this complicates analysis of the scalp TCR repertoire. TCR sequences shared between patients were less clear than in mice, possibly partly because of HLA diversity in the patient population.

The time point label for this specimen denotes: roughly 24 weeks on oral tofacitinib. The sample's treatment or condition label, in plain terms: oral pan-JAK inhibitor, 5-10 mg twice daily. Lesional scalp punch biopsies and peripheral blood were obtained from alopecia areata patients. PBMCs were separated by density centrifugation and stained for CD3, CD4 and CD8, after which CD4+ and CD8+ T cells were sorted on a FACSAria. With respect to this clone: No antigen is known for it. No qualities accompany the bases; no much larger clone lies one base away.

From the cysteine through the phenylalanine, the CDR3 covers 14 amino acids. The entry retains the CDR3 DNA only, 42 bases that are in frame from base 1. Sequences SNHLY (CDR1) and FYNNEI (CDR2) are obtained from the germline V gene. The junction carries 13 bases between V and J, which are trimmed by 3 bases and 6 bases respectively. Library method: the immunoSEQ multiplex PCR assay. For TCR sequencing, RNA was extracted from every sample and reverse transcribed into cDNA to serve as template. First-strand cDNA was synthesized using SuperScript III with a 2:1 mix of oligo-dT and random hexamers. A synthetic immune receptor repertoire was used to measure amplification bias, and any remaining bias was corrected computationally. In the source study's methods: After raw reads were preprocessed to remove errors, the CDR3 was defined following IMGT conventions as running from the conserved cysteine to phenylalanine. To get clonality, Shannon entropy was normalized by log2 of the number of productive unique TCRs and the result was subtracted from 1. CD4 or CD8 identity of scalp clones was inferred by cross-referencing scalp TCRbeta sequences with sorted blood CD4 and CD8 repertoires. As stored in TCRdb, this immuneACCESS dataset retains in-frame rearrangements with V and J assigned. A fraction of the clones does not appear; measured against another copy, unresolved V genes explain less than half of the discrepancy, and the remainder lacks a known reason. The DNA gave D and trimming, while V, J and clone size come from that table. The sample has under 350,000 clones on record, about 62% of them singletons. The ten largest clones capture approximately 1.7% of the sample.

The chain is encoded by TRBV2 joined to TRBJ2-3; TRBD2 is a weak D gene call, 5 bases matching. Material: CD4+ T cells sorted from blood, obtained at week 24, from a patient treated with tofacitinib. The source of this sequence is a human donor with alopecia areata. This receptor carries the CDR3 CASSDTRERDTQYF. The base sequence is TGTGCCAGCAGTGATACGAGGGAACGGGATACGCAGTATTTT.